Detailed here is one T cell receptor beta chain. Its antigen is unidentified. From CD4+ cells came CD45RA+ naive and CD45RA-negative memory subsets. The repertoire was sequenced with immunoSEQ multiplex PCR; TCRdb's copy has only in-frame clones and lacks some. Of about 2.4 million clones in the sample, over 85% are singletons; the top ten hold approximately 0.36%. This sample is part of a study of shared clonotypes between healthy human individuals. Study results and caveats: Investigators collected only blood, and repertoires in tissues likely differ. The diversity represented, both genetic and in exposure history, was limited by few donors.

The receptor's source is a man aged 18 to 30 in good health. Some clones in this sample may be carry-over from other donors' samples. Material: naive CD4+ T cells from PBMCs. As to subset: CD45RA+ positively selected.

Written as DNA, the CDR3 is TGTGCCAGCAGTTGCGGGCCGCAAGCACGAACTAGCCTTAGCACAGATACGCAGTATTTT. It is translated as CASSCGPQARTSLSTDTQYF. V is TRBV27 and J is TRBJ2-3, with D perhaps matching TRBD2 (6 bases). CDR1 is MNHEY, CDR2 SMNVEV, per germline (reference sequence). V lost 4 bases and J 0 bases, leaving 26 bases between the germline ends. The CDR3 covers 20 residues.